This T cell receptor (beta chain) is from a study of T cells in Graves' hyperthyroidism and ophthalmopathy. Study outcomes and limitations: The blood repertoire included most of the expanded thyroid clonotypes above 0.001.

To note about this clonotype: Its antigen is unknown.

Uncontrolled infection, other autoimmune disease, pregnancy and lactation each barred patients from inclusion. Diagnostic assessment was based on clinical symptoms, serum thyroxine and TRAb, thyroid ultrasound and orbital computed tomography. Fresh peripheral blood, about 10 ml of it, supplied the PBMCs. Researchers amplified the TCR beta CDR3 regions from RNA transcripts. TCR CDR3 regions were first amplified by RT-PCR with HTBI primers. TCRdb re-called the multiplex PCR reads with MiXCR, one entry per CDR3 protein. Of approximately 400,000 distinct CDR3 sequences listed, around 13% are singletons. Trimming stripped 3 bases from V and 2 bases from J, with 11 bases between. This CDR3 has 14 residues. Looked up from germline, CDR1 is SGHNT and CDR2 is YYREEE (reference sequence).

The chain has TRBV5-4 and TRBJ1-2, with D uncertain. The clonotype was recovered from a woman aged 30 to 39 with Graves' ophthalmopathy. What was sequenced was blood. The CDR3 coding sequence is TGTGCCAGCAGCTCACTCGGGGAGAACTATGGCTACACCTTC. Protein sequence: CASSSLGENYGYTF.